Listed here is a single T cell receptor beta chain. This sample was taken from a study of cytomegalovirus exposure and HLA in healthy donors. The CDR3 is 12 amino acids. Germline V CDR1 and CDR2: MNHNS, SASEGT. V was clipped by 4 bases and J by 4 bases, with 8 bases between them. The PCR employed 60 Vbeta primers together with 13 Jbeta primers. Only in-frame clones appear in the TCRdb table, and some are missing; sequencing was by immunoSEQ multiplex PCR. The sample includes some 26,000 clones. The rearrangement uses TRBV6-1 and TRBJ2-7; perhaps TRBD1 as D (6 bases). The origin of this receptor is a male donor in good health and CMV-seropositive. Source material: PBMCs. The CDR3 bases are TGTGCCAGCAGTGGGGGGCCTTACGAGCAGTACTTC. Translation: CASSGGPYEQYF.